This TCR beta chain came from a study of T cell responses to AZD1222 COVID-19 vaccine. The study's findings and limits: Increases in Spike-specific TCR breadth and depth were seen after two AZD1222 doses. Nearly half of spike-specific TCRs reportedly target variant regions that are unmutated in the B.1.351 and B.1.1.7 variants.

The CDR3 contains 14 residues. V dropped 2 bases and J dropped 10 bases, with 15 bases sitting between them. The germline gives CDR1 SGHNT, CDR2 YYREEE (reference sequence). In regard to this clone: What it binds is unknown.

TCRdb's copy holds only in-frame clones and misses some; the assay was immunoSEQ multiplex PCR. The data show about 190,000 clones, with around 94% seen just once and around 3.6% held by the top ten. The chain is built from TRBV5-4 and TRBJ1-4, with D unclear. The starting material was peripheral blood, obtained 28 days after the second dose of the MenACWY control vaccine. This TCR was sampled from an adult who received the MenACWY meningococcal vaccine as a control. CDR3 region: CASSLGQNPGKLFF. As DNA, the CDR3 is TGTGCCAGCAGCTTAGGGCAGAATCCGGGAAAACTGTTTTTT.